The TCR beta chain described here comes from a study of blood T cell repertoires in COVID-19. Turning to the study itself: Samples taken during acute and convalescent COVID-19 were collected in the United States, Italy and Spain. From T cells, B-cell-depleted T cells, or PBMCs came the material, which was cDNA or gDNA.

Trimming left V 5 bases short and J 9 bases short, with 11 bases between. This CDR3 has 11 amino acids. Germline CDR1 is SGHNT and CDR2 is YENEEA. Original data processing: Estimation of nucleated cell counts was performed using reference gene primer amplification. The assay was immunoSEQ multiplex PCR, and TCRdb's table has in-frame clones only and misses some. V and J calls plus clone size are reproduced from that table; the DNA served to infer D and trimming. The data show 130,000 or so clones, roughly 88% seen once. This chain connects TRBV11-3 to TRBJ2-7; perhaps TRBD1 as D (6 bases). The clonotype was recovered from a man aged 50-59 years with acute or convalescent COVID-19. The sample comprised peripheral blood. In nucleotides, the CDR3 is TGTGCCAGCAGCCATGGGGGCTCGCAGTACTTC. Translation gives CASSHGGSQYF.